This T cell receptor beta chain was found in a study of T cell responses to AZD1222 COVID-19 vaccine. Study conclusions and caveats: Repertoire samples came only from after the peak T cell response. Two AZD1222 administrations were followed by greater Spike-specific TCR breadth and depth. Distributed over spike, vaccine-associated CD4 TCRs predominated at 160-218 and 743-854.

From germline, CDR1 is SGHDN and CDR2 FVKESK. Trimming took off 4 bases at V and 5 bases at J, with 18 bases between the two ends. The CDR3 is 16 amino acids. Using immunoSEQ multiplex PCR, the repertoire was profiled, and TCRdb retains in-frame clones only, with some absent. Seen here are approximately 140,000 clones, approximately 92% observed once, and the top ten hold under 2%. Note on this clone: Its antigen remains unidentified.

The sample in question was peripheral blood, obtained 28 days after the second AZD1222 dose. The sequence came from an adult who received the AZD1222 COVID-19 vaccine. The V call is TRBV14, the J call TRBJ2-1; D is undetermined. This CDR3 is CASSPLEENPDNEQFF. For the CDR3, the DNA is TGTGCCAGCAGCCCCCTAGAGGAGAACCCCGACAATGAGCAGTTCTTC.